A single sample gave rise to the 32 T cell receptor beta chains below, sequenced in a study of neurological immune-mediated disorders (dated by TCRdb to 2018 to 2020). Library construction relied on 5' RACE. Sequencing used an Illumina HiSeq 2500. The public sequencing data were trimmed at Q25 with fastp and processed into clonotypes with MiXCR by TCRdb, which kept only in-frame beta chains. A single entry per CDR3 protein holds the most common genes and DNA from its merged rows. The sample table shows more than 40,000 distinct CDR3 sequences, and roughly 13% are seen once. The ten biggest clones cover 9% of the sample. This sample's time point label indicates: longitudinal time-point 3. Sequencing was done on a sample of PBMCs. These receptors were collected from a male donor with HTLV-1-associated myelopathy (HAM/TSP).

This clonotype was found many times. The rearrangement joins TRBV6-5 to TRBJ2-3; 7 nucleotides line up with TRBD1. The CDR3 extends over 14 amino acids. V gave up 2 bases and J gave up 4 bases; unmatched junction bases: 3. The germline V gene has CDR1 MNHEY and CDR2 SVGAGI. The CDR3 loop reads CASSYDRAADTQYF. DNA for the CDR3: TGTGCCAGCAGTTACGACAGGGCAGCAGATACGCAGTATTTT.

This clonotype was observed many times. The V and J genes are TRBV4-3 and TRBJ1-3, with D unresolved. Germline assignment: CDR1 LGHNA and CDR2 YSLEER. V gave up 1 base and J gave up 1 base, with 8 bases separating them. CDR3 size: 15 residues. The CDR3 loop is CASSQGWGSGNTIYF. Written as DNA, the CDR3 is TGCGCCAGCAGCCAAGGTTGGGGATCTGGAAACACCATATATTTT.

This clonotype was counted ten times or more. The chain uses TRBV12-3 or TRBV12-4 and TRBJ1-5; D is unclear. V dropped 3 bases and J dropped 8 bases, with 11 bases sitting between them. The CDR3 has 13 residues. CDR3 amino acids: CASSLNSGKPQHF. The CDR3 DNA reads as TGTGCCAGCAGTTTGAACAGCGGGAAGCCCCAGCATTTT.

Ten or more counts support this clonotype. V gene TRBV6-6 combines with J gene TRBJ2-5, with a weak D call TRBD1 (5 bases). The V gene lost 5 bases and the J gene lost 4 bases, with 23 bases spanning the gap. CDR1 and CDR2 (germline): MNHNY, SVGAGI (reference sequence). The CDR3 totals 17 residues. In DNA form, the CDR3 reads TGTGCCAGCAGTCCCCAAGAGGCCAGGGTCTTCGGAGAGACCCAGTACTTC. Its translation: CASSPQEARVFGETQYF.

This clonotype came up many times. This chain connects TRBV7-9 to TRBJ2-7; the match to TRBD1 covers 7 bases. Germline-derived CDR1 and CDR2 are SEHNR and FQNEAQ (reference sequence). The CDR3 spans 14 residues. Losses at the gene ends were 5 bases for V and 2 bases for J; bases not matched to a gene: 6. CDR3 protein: CASSRNGQAYEQYF. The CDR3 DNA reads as TGTGCCAGCAGCCGAAACGGACAGGCCTACGAGCAGTACTTC.

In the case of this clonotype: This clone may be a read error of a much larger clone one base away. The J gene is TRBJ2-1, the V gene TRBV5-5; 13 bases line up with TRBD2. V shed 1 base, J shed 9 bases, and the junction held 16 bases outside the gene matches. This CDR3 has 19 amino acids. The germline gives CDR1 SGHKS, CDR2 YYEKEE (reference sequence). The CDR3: CASSLPVLAGGPGTGEQFF. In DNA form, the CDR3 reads TGTGCCAGCAGCTTGCCGGTACTAGCGGGGGGGCCTGGGACCGGTGAGCAGTTCTTC.

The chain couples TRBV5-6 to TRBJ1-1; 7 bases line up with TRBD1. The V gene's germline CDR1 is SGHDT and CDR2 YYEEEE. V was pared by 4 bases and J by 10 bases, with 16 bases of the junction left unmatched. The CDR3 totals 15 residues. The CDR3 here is CASSPEGDSPLGAFF. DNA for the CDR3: TGTGCCAGCAGCCCCGAGGGGGACAGCCCACTGGGAGCTTTCTTT.

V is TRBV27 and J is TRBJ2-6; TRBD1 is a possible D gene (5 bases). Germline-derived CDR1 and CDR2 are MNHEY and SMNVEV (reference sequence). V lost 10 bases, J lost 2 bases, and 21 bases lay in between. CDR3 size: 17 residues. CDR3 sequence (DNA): TGTGCCACCTTGACAGTTCATGATCGCACTGGGGCCAACGTCCTGACTTTC. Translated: CATLTVHDRTGANVLTF.

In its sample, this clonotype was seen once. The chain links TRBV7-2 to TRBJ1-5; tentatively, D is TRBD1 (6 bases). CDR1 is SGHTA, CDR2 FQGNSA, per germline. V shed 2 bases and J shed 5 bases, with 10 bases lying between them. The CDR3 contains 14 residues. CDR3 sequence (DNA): TGTGCCAGCAGCTTAACACAGGGCCATCAGCCCCAGCATTTT. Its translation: CASSLTQGHQPQHF.

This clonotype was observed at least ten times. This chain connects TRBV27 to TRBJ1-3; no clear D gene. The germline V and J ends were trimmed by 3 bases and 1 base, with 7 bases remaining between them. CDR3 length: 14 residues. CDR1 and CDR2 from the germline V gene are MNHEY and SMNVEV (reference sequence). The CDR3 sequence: CASSFGRSGNTIYF. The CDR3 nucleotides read TGTGCCAGCAGTTTCGGGAGGTCTGGAAACACCATATATTTT.

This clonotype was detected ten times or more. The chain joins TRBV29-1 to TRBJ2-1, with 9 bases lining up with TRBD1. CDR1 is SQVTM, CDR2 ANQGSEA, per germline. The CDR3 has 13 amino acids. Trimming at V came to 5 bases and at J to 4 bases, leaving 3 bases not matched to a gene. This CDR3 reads CSVLGQGYNEQFF. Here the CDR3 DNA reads TGCAGCGTTCTGGGACAGGGATACAATGAGCAGTTCTTC.

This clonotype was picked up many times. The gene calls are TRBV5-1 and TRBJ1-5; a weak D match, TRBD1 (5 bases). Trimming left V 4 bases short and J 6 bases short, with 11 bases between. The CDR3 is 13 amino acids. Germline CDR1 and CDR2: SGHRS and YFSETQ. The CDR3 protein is CASSASGGQPQHF. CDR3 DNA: TGCGCCAGCAGCGCTTCGGGGGGTCAGCCCCAGCATTTT.

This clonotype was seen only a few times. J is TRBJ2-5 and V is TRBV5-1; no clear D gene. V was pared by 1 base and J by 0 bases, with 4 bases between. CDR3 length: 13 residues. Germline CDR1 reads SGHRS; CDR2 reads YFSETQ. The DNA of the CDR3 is TGCGCCAGCAGCTTGCGCCACCAAGAGACCCAGTACTTC. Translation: CASSLRHQETQYF. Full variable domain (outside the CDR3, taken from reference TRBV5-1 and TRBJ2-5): KAGVTQTPRYLIKTRGQQVTLSCSPISGHRSVSWYQQTPGQGLQFLFEYFSETQRNKGNFPGRFSGRQFSNSRSEMNVSTLELGDSALYLCASSLRHQETQYFGPGTRLLVL.

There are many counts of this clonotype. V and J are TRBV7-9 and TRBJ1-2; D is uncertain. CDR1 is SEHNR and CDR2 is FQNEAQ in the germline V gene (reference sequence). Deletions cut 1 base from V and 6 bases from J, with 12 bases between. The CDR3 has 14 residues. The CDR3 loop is CASSLVGVGDGYTF. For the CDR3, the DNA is TGTGCCAGCAGCTTAGTGGGAGTTGGGGATGGCTACACCTTC. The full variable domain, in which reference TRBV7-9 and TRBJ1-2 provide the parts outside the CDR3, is DTGVSQNPRHKITKRGQNVTFRCDPISEHNRLYWYRQTLGQGPEFLTYFQNEAQLEKSRLLSDRFSAERPKGSFSTLEIQRTEQGDSAMYLCASSLVGVGDGYTFGSGTRLTVV.

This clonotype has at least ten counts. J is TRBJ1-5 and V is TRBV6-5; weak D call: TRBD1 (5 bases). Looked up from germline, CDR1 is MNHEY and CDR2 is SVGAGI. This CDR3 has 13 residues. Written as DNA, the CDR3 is TGTGCTAGCGGGGGTTTTTTGTATCAGCCCCAGCATTTT. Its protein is CASGGFLYQPQHF.

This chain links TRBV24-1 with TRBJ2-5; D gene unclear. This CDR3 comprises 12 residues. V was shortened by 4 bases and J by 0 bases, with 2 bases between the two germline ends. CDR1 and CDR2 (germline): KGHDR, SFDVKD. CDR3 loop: CATSDYQETQYF. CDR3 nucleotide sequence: TGTGCCACCAGTGACTACCAAGAGACCCAGTACTTC.

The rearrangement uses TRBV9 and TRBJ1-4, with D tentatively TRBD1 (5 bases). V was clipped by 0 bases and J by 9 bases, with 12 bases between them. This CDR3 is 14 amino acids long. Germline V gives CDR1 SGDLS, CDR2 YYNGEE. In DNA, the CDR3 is TGTGCCAGCAGCGTAGGGGGGTGCGATAAAAAACTGTTTTTT. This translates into CASSVGGCDKKLFF.

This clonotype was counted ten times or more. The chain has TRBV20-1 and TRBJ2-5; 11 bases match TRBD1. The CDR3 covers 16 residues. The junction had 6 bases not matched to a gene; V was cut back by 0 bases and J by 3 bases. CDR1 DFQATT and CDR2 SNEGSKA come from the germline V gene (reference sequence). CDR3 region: CSARDFRTGGKETQYF. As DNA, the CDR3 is TGCAGTGCTAGAGATTTCCGGACAGGGGGCAAAGAGACCCAGTACTTC.

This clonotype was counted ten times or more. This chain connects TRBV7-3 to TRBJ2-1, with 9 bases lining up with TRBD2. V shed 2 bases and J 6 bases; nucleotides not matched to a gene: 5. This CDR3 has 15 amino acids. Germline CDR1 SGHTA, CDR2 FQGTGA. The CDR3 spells CASSLAGGPLNEQFF. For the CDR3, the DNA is TGTGCCAGCAGCTTAGCGGGGGGGCCACTCAATGAGCAGTTCTTC.

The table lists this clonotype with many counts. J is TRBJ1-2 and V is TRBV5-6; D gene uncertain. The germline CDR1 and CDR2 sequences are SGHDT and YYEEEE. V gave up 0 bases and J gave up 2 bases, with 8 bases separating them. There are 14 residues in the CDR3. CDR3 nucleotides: TGTGCCAGCAGCTTGGGTCAGATCAACTATGGCTACACCTTC. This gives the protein CASSLGQINYGYTF.

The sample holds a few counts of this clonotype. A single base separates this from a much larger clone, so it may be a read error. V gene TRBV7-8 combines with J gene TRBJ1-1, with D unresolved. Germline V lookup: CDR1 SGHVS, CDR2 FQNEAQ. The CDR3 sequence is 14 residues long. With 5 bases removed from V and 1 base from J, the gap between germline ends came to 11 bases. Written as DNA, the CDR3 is TGTGCCAGCAGCCCCGGACGGCCGAACACTGAAGCTTTCTTT. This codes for CASSPGRPNTEAFF.

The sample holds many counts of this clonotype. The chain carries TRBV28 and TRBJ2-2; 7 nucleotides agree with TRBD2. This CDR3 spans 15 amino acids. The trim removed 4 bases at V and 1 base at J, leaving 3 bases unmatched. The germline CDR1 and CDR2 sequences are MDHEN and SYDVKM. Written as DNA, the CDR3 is TGTGCCAGCAGTTCCCCGGGGGGGAACACCGGGGAGCTGTTTTTT. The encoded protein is CASSSPGGNTGELFF.

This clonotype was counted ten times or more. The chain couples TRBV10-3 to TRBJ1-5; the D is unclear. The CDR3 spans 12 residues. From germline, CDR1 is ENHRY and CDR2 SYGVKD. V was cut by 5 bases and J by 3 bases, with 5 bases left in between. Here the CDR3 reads CAISFDNQPQHF. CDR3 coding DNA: TGTGCCATCAGTTTCGACAATCAGCCCCAGCATTTT.

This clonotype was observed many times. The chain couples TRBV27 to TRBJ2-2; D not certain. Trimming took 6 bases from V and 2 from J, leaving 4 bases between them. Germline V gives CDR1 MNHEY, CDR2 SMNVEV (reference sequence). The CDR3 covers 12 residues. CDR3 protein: CASSINTGELFF. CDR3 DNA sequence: TGTGCCAGCAGCATCAACACCGGGGAGCTGTTTTTT.

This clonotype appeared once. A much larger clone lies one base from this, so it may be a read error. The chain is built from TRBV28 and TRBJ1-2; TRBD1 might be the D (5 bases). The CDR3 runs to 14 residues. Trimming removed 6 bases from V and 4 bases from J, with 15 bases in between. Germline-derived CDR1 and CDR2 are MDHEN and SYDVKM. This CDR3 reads CASRRTGGVYGYTF. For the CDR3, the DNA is TGTGCCAGCAGACGTACGGGGGGAGTCTATGGCTACACCTTC.

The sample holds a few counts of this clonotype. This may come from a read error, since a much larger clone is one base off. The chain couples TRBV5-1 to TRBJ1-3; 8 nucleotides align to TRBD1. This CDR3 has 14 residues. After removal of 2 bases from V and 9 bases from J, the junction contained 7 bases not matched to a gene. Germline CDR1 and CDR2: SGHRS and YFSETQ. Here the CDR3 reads CASSLNGQGTTIYF. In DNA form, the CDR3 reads TGCGCCAGCAGCTTAAACGGACAGGGTACCACCATATATTTT.

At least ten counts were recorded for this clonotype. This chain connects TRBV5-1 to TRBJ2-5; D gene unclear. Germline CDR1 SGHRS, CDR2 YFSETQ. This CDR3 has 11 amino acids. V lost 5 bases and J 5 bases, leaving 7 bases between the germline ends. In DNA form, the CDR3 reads TGCGCCAGCAGGGAAGGGGAGACCCAGTACTTC. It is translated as CASREGETQYF.

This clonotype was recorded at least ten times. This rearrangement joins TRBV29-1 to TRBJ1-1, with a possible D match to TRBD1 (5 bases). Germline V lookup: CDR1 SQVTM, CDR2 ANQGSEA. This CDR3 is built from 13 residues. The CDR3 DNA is TGCGCCGGAAGAGGCGGAGGGGACACTGAAGCTTTCTTT. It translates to CAGRGGGDTEAFF.

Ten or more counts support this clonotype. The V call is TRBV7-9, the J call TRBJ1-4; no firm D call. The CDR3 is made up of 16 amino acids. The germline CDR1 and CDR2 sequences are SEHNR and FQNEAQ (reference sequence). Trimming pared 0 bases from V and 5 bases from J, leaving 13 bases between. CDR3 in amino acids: CASSLAREARNEKLFF. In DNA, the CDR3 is TGTGCCAGCAGCTTAGCCCGGGAGGCCCGGAATGAAAAACTGTTTTTT.

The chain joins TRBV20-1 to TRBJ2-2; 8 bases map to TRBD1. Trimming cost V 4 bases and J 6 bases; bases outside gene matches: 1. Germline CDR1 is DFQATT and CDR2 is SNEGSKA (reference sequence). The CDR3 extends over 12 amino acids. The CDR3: CSAKQGAGELFF. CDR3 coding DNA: TGCAGTGCTAAACAGGGGGCCGGGGAGCTGTTTTTT.

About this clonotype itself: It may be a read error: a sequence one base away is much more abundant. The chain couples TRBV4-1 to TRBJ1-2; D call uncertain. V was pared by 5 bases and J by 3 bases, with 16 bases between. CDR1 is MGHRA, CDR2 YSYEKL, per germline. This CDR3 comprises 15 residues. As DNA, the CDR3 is TGCGCCAGCAGCTACCTTGTGAGGTCGGACTATGGCTACACCTTC. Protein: CASSYLVRSDYGYTF.

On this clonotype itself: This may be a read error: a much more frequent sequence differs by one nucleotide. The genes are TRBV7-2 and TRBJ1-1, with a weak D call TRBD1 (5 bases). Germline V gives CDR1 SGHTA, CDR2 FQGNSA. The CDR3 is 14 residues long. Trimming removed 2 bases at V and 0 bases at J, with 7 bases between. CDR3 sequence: CASSLTGVNTEAFF. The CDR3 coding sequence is TGTGCCAGCAGCTTAACGGGGGTGAACACTGAAGCTTTCTTT.